Below are 31 T cell receptor beta chains sequenced from a single sample in a study of blood T cell repertoires in COVID-19. TCRdb's table, derived via immunoSEQ multiplex PCR, lists solely in-frame clones and lacks some. The sample gives 100,000 to 120,000 clones, less than 75% of which show up once; less than 10% is in the top ten. The sample consisted of peripheral blood. These receptors were collected from a woman aged 55 to 70 with acute or convalescent COVID-19.

This clone came up a few times. J is TRBJ1-3 and V is TRBV2, with D hard to call. This CDR3 spans 16 amino acids. Germline loops: CDR1 SNHLY, CDR2 FYNNEI. Trimming left V 3 bases short and J 1 base short, with 13 bases between. The CDR3 nucleotides read TGTGCCAGCAGTGAGGGTCGGGGAAGGTCTGGAAACACCATATATTTT. It codes for CASSEGRGRSGNTIYF.

This chain joins TRBV7-2 and TRBJ2-1; 11 bases fit TRBD2. The CDR3 loop spans 16 amino acids. The J segment lost 4 bases and the V segment lost 4 bases, leaving 6 bases of the junction unmatched. Germline loops: CDR1 SGHTA, CDR2 FQGNSA. The CDR3 DNA follows: TGTGCCAGCAGCTCCATACTAGCGGGGGAATACAATGAGCAGTTCTTC. Protein product: CASSSILAGEYNEQFF.

The CDR3 region has the DNA TGTGCCACCAGTGATGTCAAGATCCCGGGGGGACTGAACACCGGGGAGCTGTTTTTT. As protein: CATSDVKIPGGLNTGELFF. The chain recombines TRBV24-1 with TRBJ2-2; TRBD2 matches at 7 bases. CDR3 size: 19 residues. V lost 3 bases, J lost 1 base, and 13 bases stayed unmatched. The germline gives CDR1 KGHDR, CDR2 SFDVKD.

A few counts support this clone. The chain links TRBV19 to TRBJ1-4; no definite D call. Germline V gene sequence: CDR1 LNHDA, CDR2 SQIVND (reference sequence). CDR3 length: 12 amino acids. As DNA, the CDR3 is TGTGCGAGAAGGAGGAAAGATGAAAAACTGTTTTTT. This gives the protein CARRRKDEKLFF.

CDR3 DNA: TGTGCCAGCAGCCAATCAGGGCGATGGAATGGAAACACCATATATTTT. Translated, it gives CASSQSGRWNGNTIYF. The chain recombines TRBV3-1 (or the pseudogene TRBV3-2) with TRBJ1-3; possibly TRBD1 for D (5 bases). Germline lookup yields CDR1 LGHDT and CDR2 YNNKEL (reference sequence). V was clipped by 2 bases and J by 3 bases, with 14 bases between them. This CDR3 comprises 16 residues.

The chain recombines TRBV6-2 or TRBV6-3 with TRBJ1-4; D not certain. CDR1 is MNHEY and CDR2 is SVGEGT in the germline V gene. This CDR3 has 12 residues. Trimming shortened V by 5 bases and J by 8 bases, and 9 bases separated the two germline ends. The CDR3 DNA follows: TGTGCCAGCAGTCCAGCGGACGAAAAACTGTTTTTT. Protein: CASSPADEKLFF.

The genes are TRBV3-1 (or the pseudogene TRBV3-2) and TRBJ1-5, with a possible D match to TRBD1 (5 bases). The CDR3 runs 13 residues. V was cut by 1 base and J by 7 bases, with 8 bases left in between. Germline lookup yields CDR1 LGHDT and CDR2 YNNKEL (reference sequence). CDR3 region: CASSQGRDQPQHF. CDR3 in DNA: TGTGCCAGCAGCCAAGGGAGGGACCAGCCCCAGCATTTT.

V is TRBV9 and J is TRBJ1-3; the D gene is possibly TRBD1 (5 bases). The CDR3 covers 17 residues. V shed 4 bases and J shed 7 bases, with 24 bases lying between them. Per germline, CDR1 SGDLS and CDR2 YYNGEE. For the CDR3, the DNA is TGTGCCAGCAGCTCTAGAACCCCCACCGGGGGTGGGAACACCATATATTTT. Protein: CASSSRTPTGGGNTIYF.

The genes are TRBV7-9 and TRBJ2-7; 9 nucleotides agree with TRBD2. Germline lookup yields CDR1 SEHNR and CDR2 FQNEAQ (reference sequence). The CDR3 covers 14 residues. V gave up 4 bases and J gave up 7 bases; unmatched junction bases: 8. CDR3 amino acids: CASSSRGGAWEQYF. CDR3 nucleotide sequence: TGTGCCAGCAGCTCACGCGGGGGGGCCTGGGAGCAGTACTTC.

The rearrangement links TRBV10-3 to TRBJ2-1; no reliable D call. CDR3 length: 12 residues. The germline gives CDR1 ENHRY, CDR2 SYGVKD. Trimming stripped 0 bases from V and 8 bases from J, with 5 bases between. The CDR3 nucleotides read TGTGCCATCAGTGAGTCTCGCGATGAGCAGTTCTTC. It codes for CAISESRDEQFF.

J is TRBJ1-1 and V is TRBV2; 7 bases are a match to TRBD1. With V trimmed by 6 bases and J by 0 bases, 13 bases remained unmatched. The CDR3 covers 17 residues. Per germline, CDR1 SNHLY and CDR2 FYNNEI. The CDR3 sequence is CASRIQGVFLMNTEAFF. Written as DNA, the CDR3 is TGTGCCAGCAGGATCCAGGGGGTCTTCTTGATGAACACTGAAGCTTTCTTT. Full variable domain (outside the CDR3, taken from reference TRBV2 and TRBJ1-1): EPEVTQTPSHQVTQMGQEVILRCVPISNHLYFYWYRQILGQKVEFLVSFYNNEISEKSEIFDDQFSVERPDGSNFTLKIRSTKLEDSAMYFCASRIQGVFLMNTEAFFGQGTRLTVV.

The chain combines TRBV27 with TRBJ2-5; D is possibly TRBD2 (7 bases). The ends were cut back, 8 bases at V and 2 bases at J, with 12 bases in the middle. The CDR3 consists of 13 residues. Looked up from germline, CDR1 is MNHEY and CDR2 is SMNVEV (reference sequence). CDR3 DNA: TGTGCCAGCCGGGGGGCGAGTCAAGAGACCCAGTACTTC. Translated: CASRGASQETQYF.

The table lists this clone with a few counts. The rearrangement uses TRBV6-5 and TRBJ2-3, with 10 bases identical to TRBD2. Losses at the gene ends were 1 base for V and 7 bases for J; bases not matched to a gene: 5. This CDR3 is 15 amino acids long. From germline, CDR1 is MNHEY and CDR2 SVGAGI. In DNA form, the CDR3 reads TGTGCCAGCAGTTACTTCGCTAGCGGGGGTTATACGCAGTATTTT. Protein product: CASSYFASGGYTQYF.

The chain recombines TRBV3-1 (or the pseudogene TRBV3-2) with TRBJ2-3, with D maybe TRBD1 (6 bases). V lost 3 bases and J 5 bases, leaving 12 bases between the germline ends. Per the germline V gene, CDR1 is LGHDT and CDR2 is YNNKEL (reference sequence). The CDR3 contains 14 residues. The CDR3 here is CASSQGTDRDTQYF. The CDR3 coding sequence is TGTGCCAGCAGCCAGGGGACGGACAGAGATACGCAGTATTTT.

The gene calls are TRBV4-2 and TRBJ2-7; 8 nucleotides match TRBD2. CDR1 is LGHNA, CDR2 YNFKEQ, per germline. The CDR3 totals 18 residues. V gave up 1 base and J gave up 3 bases; unmatched junction bases: 14. The DNA for the CDR3 is TGTGCCAGCAGCCAAGTGGCGGTAGCGGGGCCCCGTAACTACGAGCAGTACTTC. Translated, it gives CASSQVAVAGPRNYEQYF.

The rearrangement joins TRBV23-1 to TRBJ1-1; D ambiguous. TRBV23-1 belongs to the ORF category, with a function that is uncertain. The CDR3 extends over 11 amino acids. Trimming cost V 4 bases and J 7 bases, with 7 bases left between them. The CDR3 nucleotides are TGCGCCAGCAGTCGGAACTATGAAGCTTTCTTT. Amino acid sequence: CASSRNYEAFF.

The V gene is TRBV7-2, the J gene TRBJ1-3, with a possible D match to TRBD1 (5 bases). V was pared by 1 base and J by 4 bases, with 14 bases between. Germline loops: CDR1 SGHTA, CDR2 FQGNSA. The CDR3 has 16 residues. The CDR3 DNA follows: TGTGCCAGCAGCTTAGGGGGACTAACGGGGGGAAACACCATATATTTT. As protein: CASSLGGLTGGNTIYF.

The chain joins TRBV6-2 or TRBV6-3 to TRBJ2-4; D unresolved. This CDR3 comprises 15 residues. Looked up from germline, CDR1 is MNHEY and CDR2 is SVGEGT. V was trimmed by 2 bases and J by 0 bases, leaving 8 bases between them. The DNA of the CDR3 is TGTGCCAGCAGTTACACTCCTGTAGCCAAAAACATTCAGTACTTC. Residues: CASSYTPVAKNIQYF.

The CDR3 nucleotides read TGTGCCAGTATTATGAGGGAAGGGTTAGTAGTCGGCACTGAAGCTTTCTTT. This encodes CASIMREGLVVGTEAFF. The genes are TRBV19 and TRBJ1-1, with no clear D. The V gene's germline CDR1 is LNHDA and CDR2 SQIVND (reference sequence). CDR3 length equals 17 residues. V lost 7 bases and J lost 4, with 25 bases in between.

V is TRBV6-5 and J is TRBJ1-2; tentative D call: TRBD1 (6 bases). Germline V gene lookup returns CDR1 MNHEY and CDR2 SVGAGI. This CDR3 region has 13 residues. Trimming removed 6 bases from V and 4 bases from J, with 12 bases in between. CDR3 nucleotide sequence: TGTGCCAGCAGCACGACAGGAGGCTATGGCTACACCTTC. Its translation: CASSTTGGYGYTF.

This clone was detected only once. This chain connects TRBV4-2 to TRBJ2-3; the match to TRBD2 covers 9 bases. Germline assignment: CDR1 LGHNA and CDR2 YNFKEQ. The CDR3 has 17 residues. After removal of 3 bases from V and 0 bases from J, the junction contained 7 bases not matched to a gene. The DNA for the CDR3 is TGTGCCAGCAGCCAGAGAGCGGGGGGCTCTAGCACAGATACGCAGTATTTT. It is translated as CASSQRAGGSSTDTQYF.

This chain joins TRBV18 and TRBJ1-5; D is perhaps TRBD1 (6 bases). Germline CDR1 is KGHSH and CDR2 is LQKENI. V lost 3 bases and J 1 base, leaving 13 bases between the germline ends. The CDR3 runs 16 residues. This CDR3 is CASSPTGTTSNQPQHF. DNA for the CDR3: TGTGCCAGCTCACCTACCGGGACAACCAGCAATCAGCCCCAGCATTTT.

This sequence joins TRBV10-3 and TRBJ2-3, with 10 bases matching TRBD1. V lost 5 bases to trimming and J lost 3 bases; unmatched junction nucleotides: 5. CDR1 is ENHRY, CDR2 SYGVKD, per germline. The CDR3 extends over 15 amino acids. This CDR3 is CAISMGQGKTDTQYF. The CDR3, as DNA: TGTGCCATCAGTATGGGACAGGGGAAGACAGATACGCAGTATTTT.

The genes are TRBV11-2 and TRBJ2-3; tentative D call: TRBD2 (6 bases). Germline V gene lookup returns CDR1 SGHAT and CDR2 FQNNGV. This CDR3 has 16 amino acids. V dropped 5 bases and J dropped 0 bases, with 15 bases sitting between them. The CDR3, as DNA: TGTGCCAGCAGCACCACAGCGGGTCTTAGCACAGATACGCAGTATTTT. Translated: CASSTTAGLSTDTQYF.

The chain uses TRBV19 and TRBJ1-6, with D maybe TRBD1 (5 bases). CDR3 length equals 18 residues. With 4 bases removed from V and 2 bases from J, the gap between germline ends came to 18 bases. Germline CDR1 LNHDA, CDR2 SQIVND (reference sequence). CDR3 sequence (DNA): TGTGCCAGTAGTACCCGCCAGGGTCGTGGAGCCTATAATTCACCCCTCCACTTT. Encoded protein: CASSTRQGRGAYNSPLHF.

V usage is TRBV11-1 and J usage is TRBJ2-3; 7 positions agree with TRBD2. The germline V gene has CDR1 SGHAT and CDR2 FQDESV (reference sequence). CDR3 length: 15 residues. The V and J ends lost 1 base and 3 bases, in that order; junction bases with no gene match: 4. The CDR3 nucleotides are TGTGCCAGCAGCTTAGGGAGGACTAGTACAGATACGCAGTATTTT. Encoded protein: CASSLGRTSTDTQYF.

This sequence joins TRBV5-8 and TRBJ1-2; 7 nucleotides line up with TRBD1. The CDR3 loop spans 14 amino acids. CDR1 is SGHTS and CDR2 is YDEGEE in the germline V gene. Unmatched junction bases numbered 6, after V lost 3 bases and J lost 4 bases. The CDR3 is CASSYGTVLYGYTF. In DNA form, the CDR3 reads TGTGCCAGCAGCTACGGGACAGTCCTCTATGGCTACACCTTC.

V gene TRBV10-1 combines with J gene TRBJ1-1; maybe TRBD1 (6 bases). V was pared by 4 bases and J by 2 bases, with 11 bases between. The germline V gene has CDR1 WNHNN and CDR2 SYGVQD (reference sequence). The CDR3 spans 14 residues. The CDR3 spells CASSATGQNTEAFF. CDR3 bases: TGCGCCAGCAGTGCTACAGGGCAAAACACTGAAGCTTTCTTT.

This chain joins TRBV5-1 and TRBJ2-7, with 10 bases lining up with TRBD1. This CDR3 region has 16 residues. Per the germline V gene, CDR1 is SGHRS and CDR2 is YFSETQ. Trimming at V came to 1 base and at J to 2 bases, leaving 6 bases not matched to a gene. Written as DNA, the CDR3 is TGCGCCAGCAGCTTGTCCCCGGACAGGGGGGCCTACGAGCAGTACTTC. Translated: CASSLSPDRGAYEQYF.

In this sample, this clone turned up once. The chain recombines TRBV5-8 with TRBJ1-2; TRBD1 aligns across 8 bases. Per the germline V gene, CDR1 is SGHTS and CDR2 is YDEGEE. The CDR3 covers 15 residues. The ends lost 0 bases at V and 2 bases at J; junction bases unmatched: 3. The DNA of the CDR3 is TGTGCCAGCAGCTTGGCCGGGACAGGAAACTATGGCTACACCTTC. Protein product: CASSLAGTGNYGYTF.

The chain combines TRBV20-1 with TRBJ1-1; D is perhaps TRBD1 (6 bases). The CDR3 is made up of 11 amino acids. The V gene's germline CDR1 is DFQATT and CDR2 SNEGSKA (reference sequence). The V gene lost 6 bases and the J gene lost 1 base, with 6 bases spanning the gap. The DNA for the CDR3 is TGCAGTGCGACAGGGAACACTGAAGCTTTCTTT. Protein sequence: CSATGNTEAFF.